Detailed here is one T cell receptor (beta chain). Its target is unknown. There are 13 residues in the CDR3. The ends were cut back, 3 bases at V and 4 bases at J, with 10 bases in the middle. Germline V gene sequence: CDR1 SGHTA, CDR2 FQGTGA. This sample is part of a study of graft-versus-host responses after intestinal transplantation. At the level of the study: Anti-thymocyte globulin induction preceded about 3 years of tacrolimus and steroid maintenance in all recipients. Study conclusions and caveats: Allografts from individuals with graft-donor T cell macrochimerism displayed high graft-versus-host to host-versus-graft clonal ratios.

TCRdb's copy holds only in-frame clones and misses some; the assay was immunoSEQ multiplex PCR. Of about 120,000 clones listed, about 94% are singletons. The source was unstimulated CD8+ T cells sorted from spleen or lymph node cells, collected before intestinal transplant. This sequence joins TRBV7-3 and TRBJ2-7; D possibly corresponds to TRBD2 (5 bases). The clonotype was recovered from a human donor who received an intestinal transplant. The CDR3 DNA reads TGTGCCAGCAGCTTGTATCCGGGGTACGAGCAGTACTTC. It specifies CASSLYPGYEQYF.